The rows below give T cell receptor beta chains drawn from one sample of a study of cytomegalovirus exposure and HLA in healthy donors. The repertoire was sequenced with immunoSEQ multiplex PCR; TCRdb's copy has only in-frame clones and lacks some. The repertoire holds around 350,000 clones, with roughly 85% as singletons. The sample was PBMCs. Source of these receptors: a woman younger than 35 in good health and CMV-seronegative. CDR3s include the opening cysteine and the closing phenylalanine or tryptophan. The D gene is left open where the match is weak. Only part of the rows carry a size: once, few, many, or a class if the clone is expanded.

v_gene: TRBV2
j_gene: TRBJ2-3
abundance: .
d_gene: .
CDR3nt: TGTGCCAGCCTTATAGAGGGTACTACGCAGTATTTT
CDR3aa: CASLIEGTTQYF

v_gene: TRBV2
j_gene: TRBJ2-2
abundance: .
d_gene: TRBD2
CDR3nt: TGTGCCAGCAGTAGGGACTACCTGAACACCGGGGAGCTGTTTTTT
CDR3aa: CASSRDYLNTGELFF

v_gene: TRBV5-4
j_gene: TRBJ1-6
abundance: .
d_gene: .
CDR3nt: TGTGCCAGCAGCCTAGGGGTCCTACGGGATTCACCCCTCCACTTT
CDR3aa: CASSLGVLRDSPLHF

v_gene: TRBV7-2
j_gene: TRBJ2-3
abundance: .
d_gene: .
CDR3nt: TGTGCCAGCAGCTCGGGTGGGGCCCCTCAAGGGGCGCAGTATTTT
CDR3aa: CASSSGGAPQGAQYF

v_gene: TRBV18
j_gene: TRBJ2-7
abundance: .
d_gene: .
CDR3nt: TGTGCCAGCTCACCCAGAGGTCCTGACGAGCAGTACTTC
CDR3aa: CASSPRGPDEQYF

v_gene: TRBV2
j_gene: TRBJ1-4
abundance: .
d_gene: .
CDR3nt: TGTGCCAGCAGTGGGGAGGCAAGTCGGAATGAAAAACTGTTTTTT
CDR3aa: CASSGEASRNEKLFF

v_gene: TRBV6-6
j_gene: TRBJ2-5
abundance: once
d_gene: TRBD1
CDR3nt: TGTGCCAGCAGTTACGTCAGGGACAGACAAGAGACCCAGTACTTC
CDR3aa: CASSYVRDRQETQYF

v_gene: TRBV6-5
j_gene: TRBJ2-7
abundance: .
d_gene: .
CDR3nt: TGTGCCAGCAGTTACTCGAAGAGAGGGAACGAGCAGTACTTC
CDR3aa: CASSYSKRGNEQYF

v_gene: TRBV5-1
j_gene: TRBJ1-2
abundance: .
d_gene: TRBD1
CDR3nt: TGCGCCAGCAGCTTGGCGGGACAGAGCTATGGCTACACCTTC
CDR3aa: CASSLAGQSYGYTF

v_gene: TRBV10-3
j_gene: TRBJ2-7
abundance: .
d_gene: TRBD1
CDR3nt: TGTGCCATCAGGGGGACAGGGACCTACGAGCAGTACTTC
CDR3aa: CAIRGTGTYEQYF

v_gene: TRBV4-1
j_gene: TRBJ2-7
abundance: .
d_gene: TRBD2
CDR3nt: TGCGCCAGCAGCCCCCTCCGGGAGGGGGCCTACGAGCAGTACTTC
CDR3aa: CASSPLREGAYEQYF

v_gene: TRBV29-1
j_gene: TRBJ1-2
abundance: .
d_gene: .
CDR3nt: TGCAGCGGAGCCACAGGCGGAAACTATGGCTACACCTTC
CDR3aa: CSGATGGNYGYTF

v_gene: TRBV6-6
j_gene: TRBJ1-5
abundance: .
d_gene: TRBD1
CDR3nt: TGTGCCAGCAAGGACGACAGGGTTAGCAATCAGCCCCAGCATTTT
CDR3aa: CASKDDRVSNQPQHF

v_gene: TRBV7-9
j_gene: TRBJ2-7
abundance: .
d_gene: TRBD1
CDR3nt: TGTGCCAGCAGTTACGACAGGGCCGAGCAGTACTTC
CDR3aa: CASSYDRAEQYF

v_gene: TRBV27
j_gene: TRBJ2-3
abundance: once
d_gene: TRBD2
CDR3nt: TGTGCCAGCAGTTTATCCCGACGACTAGCGGGGGGGCGAGATACGCAGTATTTT
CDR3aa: CASSLSRRLAGGRDTQYF

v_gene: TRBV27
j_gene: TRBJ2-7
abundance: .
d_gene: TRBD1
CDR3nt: TGTGCCAGCGCGACCGGGACAGGAGCCCTCTACGAGCAGTACTTC
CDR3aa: CASATGTGALYEQYF

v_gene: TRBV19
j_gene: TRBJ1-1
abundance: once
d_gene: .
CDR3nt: TGTGCCAGTAGTATGGTGTCCCTTCCGGGGAACACTGAAGCTTTCTTT
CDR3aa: CASSMVSLPGNTEAFF

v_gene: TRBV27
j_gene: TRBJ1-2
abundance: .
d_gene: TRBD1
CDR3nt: TGTGCCAGCAGTTCAAGGGCCGGGACAGGGGTTCTTGGCTACACCTTC
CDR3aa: CASSSRAGTGVLGYTF

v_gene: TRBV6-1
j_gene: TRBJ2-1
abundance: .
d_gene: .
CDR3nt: TGTGCCAGCAGGGCCCCCCCCACAGGACAGCAGTTCTTC
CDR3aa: CASRAPPTGQQFF

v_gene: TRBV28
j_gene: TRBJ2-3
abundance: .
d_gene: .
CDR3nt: TGTGCCAGCAGTTCGCAGGGGACAGATACGCAGTATTTT
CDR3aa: CASSSQGTDTQYF

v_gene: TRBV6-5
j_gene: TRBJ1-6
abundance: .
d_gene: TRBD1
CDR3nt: TGTGCCAGCAGTTACTCTGGACAGGGGGACAATTCACCCCTCCACTTT
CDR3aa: CASSYSGQGDNSPLHF

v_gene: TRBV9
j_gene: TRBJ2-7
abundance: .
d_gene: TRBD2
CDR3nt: TGTGCCAGCAGCGTCTCCCTTGGGACTAGCGGGTTGGACGAGCAGTACTTC
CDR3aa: CASSVSLGTSGLDEQYF

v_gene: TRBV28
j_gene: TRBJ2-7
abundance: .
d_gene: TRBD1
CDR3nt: TGTGCCAGCAGTTCACTACCGGGACAGGTGGGCTCCTACGAGCAGTACTTC
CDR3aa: CASSSLPGQVGSYEQYF

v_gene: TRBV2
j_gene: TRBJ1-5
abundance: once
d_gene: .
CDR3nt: TGTGCCAGCAGTGACCTTCCAGGGGACCCCTGGAATCAGCCCCAGCATTTT
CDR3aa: CASSDLPGDPWNQPQHF

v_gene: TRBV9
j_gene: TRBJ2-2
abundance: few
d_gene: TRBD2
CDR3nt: TGTGCCAGCAGCGTGCAACTTAGCGGGATTGAGCTGTTTTTT
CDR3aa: CASSVQLSGIELFF

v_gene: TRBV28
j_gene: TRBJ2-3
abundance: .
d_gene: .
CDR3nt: TGTGCCAGCAGGGGAGTGAGAAATACGCAGTATTTT
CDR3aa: CASRGVRNTQYF